This T cell receptor (beta chain) was profiled in a study of Graves' ophthalmopathy and Graves' hyperthyroidism. This clonotype was seen a few times. V lost 8 bases to trimming and J lost 2 bases; unmatched junction nucleotides: 16. CDR3 length equals 18 residues. CDR1 is LNHDA, CDR2 SQIVND, per germline (reference sequence). Transcripts of RNA were the source for amplifying TCR beta CDR3 regions. An opening RT-PCR round employed HTBI primers and preceded a second-round multiplex PCR. TCRdb reprocessed the multiplex PCR reads with MiXCR, giving one entry per CDR3 protein. Found here are hundreds of thousands of distinct CDR3 sequences, roughly 39% of them singletons; the top ten hold about 3.3%.

The sample comprised peripheral blood. The chain uses TRBV19 and TRBJ1-3, with 9 bases lining up with TRBD1. The TCR comes from an adult man with Graves' ophthalmopathy. CDR3: CASDPGQGYTTTGNTIYF. DNA of the CDR3: TGTGCCAGTGATCCGGGACAGGGATATACTACAACTGGAAACACCATATATTTT.